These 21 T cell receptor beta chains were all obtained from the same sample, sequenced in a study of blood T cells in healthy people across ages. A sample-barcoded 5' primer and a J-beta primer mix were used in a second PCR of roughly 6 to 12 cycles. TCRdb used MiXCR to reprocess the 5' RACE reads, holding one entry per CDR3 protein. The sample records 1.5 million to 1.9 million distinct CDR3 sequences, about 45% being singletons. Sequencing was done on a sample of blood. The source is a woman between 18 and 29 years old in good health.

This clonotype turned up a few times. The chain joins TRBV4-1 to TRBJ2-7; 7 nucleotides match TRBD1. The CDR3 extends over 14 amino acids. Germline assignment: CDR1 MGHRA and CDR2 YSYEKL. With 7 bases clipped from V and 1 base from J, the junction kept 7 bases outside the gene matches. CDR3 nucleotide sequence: TGCGCCAGCAAGCCACAGGGGAAATCCTACGAGCAGTACTTC. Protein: CASKPQGKSYEQYF.

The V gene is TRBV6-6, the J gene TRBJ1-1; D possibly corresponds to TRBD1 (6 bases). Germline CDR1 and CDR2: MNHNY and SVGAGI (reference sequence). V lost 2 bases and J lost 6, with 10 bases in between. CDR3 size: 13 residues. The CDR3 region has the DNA TGTGCCAGCAGTTACGACGGGGGCTCTGAAGCTTTCTTT. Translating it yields CASSYDGGSEAFF.

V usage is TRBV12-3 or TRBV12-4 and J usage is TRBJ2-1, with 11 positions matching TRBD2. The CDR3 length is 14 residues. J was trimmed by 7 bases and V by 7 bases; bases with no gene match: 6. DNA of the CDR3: TGTGCCAGCACCCTAGCGGGGGGATGGAATGAGCAGTTCTTC. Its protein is CASTLAGGWNEQFF.

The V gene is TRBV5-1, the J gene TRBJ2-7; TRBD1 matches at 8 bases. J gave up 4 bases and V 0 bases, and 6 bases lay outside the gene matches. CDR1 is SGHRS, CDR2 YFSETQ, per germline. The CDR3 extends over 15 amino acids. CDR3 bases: TGCGCCAGCAGCTTGGACGCAGGGGGCTTTTACGAGCAGTACTTC. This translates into CASSLDAGGFYEQYF. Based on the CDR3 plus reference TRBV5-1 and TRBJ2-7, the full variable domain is KAGVTQTPRYLIKTRGQQVTLSCSPISGHRSVSWYQQTPGQGLQFLFEYFSETQRNKGNFPGRFSGRQFSNSRSEMNVSTLELGDSALYLCASSLDAGGFYEQYFGPGTRLTVT.

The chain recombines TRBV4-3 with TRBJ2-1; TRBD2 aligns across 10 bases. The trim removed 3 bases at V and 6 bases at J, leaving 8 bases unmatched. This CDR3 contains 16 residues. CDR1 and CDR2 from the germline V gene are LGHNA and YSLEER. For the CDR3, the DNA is TGCGCCAGCAGCCACGACTCGTCTAGCGGGGGCAATGAGCAGTTCTTC. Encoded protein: CASSHDSSSGGNEQFF.

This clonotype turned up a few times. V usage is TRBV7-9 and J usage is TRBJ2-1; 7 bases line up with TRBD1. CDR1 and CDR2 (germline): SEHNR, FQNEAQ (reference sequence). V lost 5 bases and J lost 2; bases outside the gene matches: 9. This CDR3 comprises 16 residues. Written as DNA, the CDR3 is TGTGCCAGCAGCCCCTTAACAGGGGTTGCCTACAATGAGCAGTTCTTC. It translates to CASSPLTGVAYNEQFF.

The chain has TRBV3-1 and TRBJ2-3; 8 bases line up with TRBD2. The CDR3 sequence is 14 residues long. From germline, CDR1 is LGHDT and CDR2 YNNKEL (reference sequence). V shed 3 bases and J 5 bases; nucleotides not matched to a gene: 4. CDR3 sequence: CASSHSLAGDTQYF. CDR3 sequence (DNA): TGTGCCAGCAGCCACAGTCTAGCGGGAGATACGCAGTATTTT.

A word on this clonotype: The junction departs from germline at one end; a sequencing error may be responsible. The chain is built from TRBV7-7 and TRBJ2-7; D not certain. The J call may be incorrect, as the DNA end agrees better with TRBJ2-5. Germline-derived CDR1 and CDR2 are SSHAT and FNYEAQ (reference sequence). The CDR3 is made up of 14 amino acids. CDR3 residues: CASSLKARLETQYF. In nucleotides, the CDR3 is TGTGCTAGCAGCCTAAAGGCCAGACTTGAGACCCAGTACTTC.

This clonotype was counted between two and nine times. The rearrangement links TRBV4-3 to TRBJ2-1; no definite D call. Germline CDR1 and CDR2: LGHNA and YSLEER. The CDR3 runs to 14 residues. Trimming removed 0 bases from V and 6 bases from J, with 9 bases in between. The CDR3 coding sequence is TGCGCCAGCAGCCAAGATATACAGCTCAATGAGCAGTTCTTC. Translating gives CASSQDIQLNEQFF.

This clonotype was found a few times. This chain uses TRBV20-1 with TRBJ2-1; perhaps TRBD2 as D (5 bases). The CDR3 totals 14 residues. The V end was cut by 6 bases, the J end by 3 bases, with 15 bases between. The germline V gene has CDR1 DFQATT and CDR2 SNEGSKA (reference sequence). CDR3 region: CSATLAVGYNEQFF. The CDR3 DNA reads TGCAGTGCAACCCTAGCAGTGGGCTACAATGAGCAGTTCTTC.

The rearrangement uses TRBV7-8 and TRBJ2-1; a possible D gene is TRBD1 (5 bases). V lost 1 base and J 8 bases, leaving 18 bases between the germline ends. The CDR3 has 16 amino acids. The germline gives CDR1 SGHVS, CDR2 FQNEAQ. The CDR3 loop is CASSLVGEVRDDEQFF. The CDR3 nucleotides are TGTGCCAGCAGCTTAGTGGGTGAGGTCAGGGATGATGAGCAGTTCTTC. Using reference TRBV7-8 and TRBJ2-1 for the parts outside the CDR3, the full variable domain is GAGVSQSPRYKVAKRGQDVALRCDPISGHVSLFWYQQALGQGPEFLTYFQNEAQLDKSGLPSDRFFAERPEGSVSTLKIQRTQQEDSAVYLCASSLVGEVRDDEQFFGPGTRLTVL.

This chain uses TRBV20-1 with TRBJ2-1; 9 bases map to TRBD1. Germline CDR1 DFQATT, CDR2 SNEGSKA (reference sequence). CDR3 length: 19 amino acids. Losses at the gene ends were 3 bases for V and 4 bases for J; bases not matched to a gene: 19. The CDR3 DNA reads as TGCAGTGCTAGGCCCTTTTTGGAACTCCGGGACAGGGATTACAATGAGCAGTTCTTC. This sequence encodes CSARPFLELRDRDYNEQFF.

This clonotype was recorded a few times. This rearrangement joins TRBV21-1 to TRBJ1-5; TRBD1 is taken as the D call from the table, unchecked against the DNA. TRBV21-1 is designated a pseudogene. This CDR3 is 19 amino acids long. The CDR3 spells CASTIFGQGGRLSNQPQHF. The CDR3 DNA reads TGTGCCAGCACCATCTTTGGACAGGGTGGAAGGTTAAGCAATCAGCCCCAGCATTTT.

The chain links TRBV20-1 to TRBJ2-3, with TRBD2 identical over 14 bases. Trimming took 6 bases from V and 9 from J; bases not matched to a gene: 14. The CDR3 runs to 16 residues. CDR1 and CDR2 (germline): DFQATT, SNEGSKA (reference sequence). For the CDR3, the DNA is TGCAGTGCGAAAACCGGGACTAGCGGGAGAAGGGAGACGCAGTATTTT. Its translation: CSAKTGTSGRRETQYF.

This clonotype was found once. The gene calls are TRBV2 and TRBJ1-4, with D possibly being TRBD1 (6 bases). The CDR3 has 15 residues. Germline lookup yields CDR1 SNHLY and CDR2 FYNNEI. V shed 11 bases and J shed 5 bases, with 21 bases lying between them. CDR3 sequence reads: CAGKRAGVSNEKLFF. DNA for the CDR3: TGTGCCGGCAAAAGAGCAGGGGTGTCAAATGAAAAACTGTTTTTT.

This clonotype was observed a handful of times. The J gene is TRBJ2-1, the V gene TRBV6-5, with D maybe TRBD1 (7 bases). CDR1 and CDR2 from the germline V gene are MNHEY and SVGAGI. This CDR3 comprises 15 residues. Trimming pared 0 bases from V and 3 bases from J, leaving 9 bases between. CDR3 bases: TGTGCCAGCAGTTACTCGCGGGACAGCTACAATGAGCAGTTCTTC. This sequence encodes CASSYSRDSYNEQFF.

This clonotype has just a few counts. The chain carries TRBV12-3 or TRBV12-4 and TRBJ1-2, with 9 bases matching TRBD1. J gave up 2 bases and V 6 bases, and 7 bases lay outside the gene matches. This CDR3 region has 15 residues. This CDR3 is CASSIPGTGNYGYTF. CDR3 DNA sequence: TGTGCCAGCAGCATTCCCGGGACAGGGAACTATGGCTACACCTTC.

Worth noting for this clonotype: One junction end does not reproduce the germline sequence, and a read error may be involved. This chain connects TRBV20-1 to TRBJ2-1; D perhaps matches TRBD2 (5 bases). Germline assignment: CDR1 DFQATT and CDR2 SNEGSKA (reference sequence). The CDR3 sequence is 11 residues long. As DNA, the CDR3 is TGCAGTACTAGAGCCCGGGGTGAAGAGTTCTTC. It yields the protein CSTRARGEEFF.

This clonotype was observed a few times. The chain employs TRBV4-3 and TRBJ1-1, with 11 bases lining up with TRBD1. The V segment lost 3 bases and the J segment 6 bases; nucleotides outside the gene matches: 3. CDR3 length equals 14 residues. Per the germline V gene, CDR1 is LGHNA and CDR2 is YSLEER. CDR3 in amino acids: CASSHGTGGSEAFF. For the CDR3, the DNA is TGCGCCAGCAGCCATGGGACAGGGGGGTCTGAAGCTTTCTTT.

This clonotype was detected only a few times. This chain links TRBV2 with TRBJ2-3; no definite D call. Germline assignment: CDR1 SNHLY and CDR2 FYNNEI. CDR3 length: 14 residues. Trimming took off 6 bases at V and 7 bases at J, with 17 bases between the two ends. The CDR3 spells CASSTKTRLNTQYF. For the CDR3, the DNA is TGTGCCAGCAGCACAAAGACGAGACTCAATACGCAGTATTTT. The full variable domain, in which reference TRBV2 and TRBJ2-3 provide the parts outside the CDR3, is EPEVTQTPSHQVTQMGQEVILRCVPISNHLYFYWYRQILGQKVEFLVSFYNNEISEKSEIFDDQFSVERPDGSNFTLKIRSTKLEDSAMYFCASSTKTRLNTQYFGPGTRLTVL.

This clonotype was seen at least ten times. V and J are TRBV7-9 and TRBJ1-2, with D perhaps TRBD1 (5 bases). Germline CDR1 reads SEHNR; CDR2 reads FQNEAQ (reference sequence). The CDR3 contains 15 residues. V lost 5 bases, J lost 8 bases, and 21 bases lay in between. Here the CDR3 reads CASSPNGGSLQGYTF. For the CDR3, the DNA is TGTGCCAGCAGCCCTAATGGGGGGAGTTTACAAGGCTACACCTTC.